This T cell receptor (beta chain) was captured by sequencing in a study of blood T cells in healthy people across ages. Findings and limits, study-wide: Significant beta diversity loss was already apparent by age around 36, declining roughly linearly. Comparison with aged donors showed that long-lived donors had more naive CD4+ cells and higher diversity.

This clonotype was counted only a few times. Antigen specificity is unknown. Aged roughly 6 to 100, donors were systemically healthy Caucasians from Russia. The V gene end was trimmed by 4 bases and the J gene end by 8 bases; junction bases not matched to a gene: 10. Germline CDR1 is SEHNR and CDR2 is FQNEAQ (reference sequence). The CDR3 is made up of 14 amino acids. Alongside a J-beta primer mix, a sample-barcoded 5' primer served in a second PCR lasting roughly 7 to 11 cycles. Using its own MiXCR run on the 5' RACE reads, TCRdb lists one record per CDR3 protein. The sample yields over 600,000 distinct CDR3 sequences, about 56% seen once.

The TCR originated in a man in his forties in good health. Sequencing used blood. The V gene is TRBV7-9, the J gene TRBJ1-2; 7 bases match TRBD1. CDR3: CASSSRDSGAGYTF. In nucleotides, the CDR3 is TGTGCCAGCAGCTCCCGGGACAGTGGGGCCGGCTACACCTTC.